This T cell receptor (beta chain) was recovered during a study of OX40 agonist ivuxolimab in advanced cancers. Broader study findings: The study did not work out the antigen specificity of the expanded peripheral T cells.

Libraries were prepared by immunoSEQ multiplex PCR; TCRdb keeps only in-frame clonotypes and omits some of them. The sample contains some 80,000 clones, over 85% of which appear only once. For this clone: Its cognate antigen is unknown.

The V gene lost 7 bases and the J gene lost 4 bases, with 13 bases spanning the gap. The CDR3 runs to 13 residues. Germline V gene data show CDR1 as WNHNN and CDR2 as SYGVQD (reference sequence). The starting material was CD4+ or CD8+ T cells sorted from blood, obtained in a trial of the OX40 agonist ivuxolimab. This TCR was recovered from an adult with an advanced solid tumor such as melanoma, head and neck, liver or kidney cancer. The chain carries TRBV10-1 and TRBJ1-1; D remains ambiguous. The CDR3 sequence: CASTEWPGTEAFF. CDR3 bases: TGCGCCAGCACCGAATGGCCAGGCACTGAAGCTTTCTTT.